This T cell receptor (beta chain) was documented in a study of neurological immune-mediated disorders. The CDR3 length is 17 residues. Germline V CDR1 and CDR2: LGHDT, YNNKEL (reference sequence). J was trimmed by 6 bases and V by 1 base; bases with no gene match: 6. The sample holds many counts of this clonotype. Each CDR3 protein is one row after TCRdb ran MiXCR on the 5' RACE reads. In the table there are about 66,000 distinct CDR3 sequences, 3% to 5% of which are singletons. Sequencing was performed on PBMCs. This clonotype originated in a man aged 25 to 45 with multiple sclerosis. V is TRBV3-1 and J is TRBJ2-2; TRBD1 agrees at 12 bases. The CDR3 sequence is CASSQVSGQGAAGELFF. The CDR3 DNA reads TGTGCCAGCAGCCAAGTTTCGGGACAGGGGGCGGCCGGGGAGCTGTTTTTT.